What follows are 20 T cell receptor beta chains derived from one specimen sequenced in a study of radiotherapy plus CTLA-4 blockade in lung cancer. Assay: immunoSEQ multiplex PCR; the TCRdb copy retains only in-frame clones and omits some. The data contain some 60,000 clones, less than 85% of them singletons. Material: peripheral blood, obtained from a patient treated with radiotherapy plus ipilimumab. These receptors originate from a human donor with non-small cell lung cancer who had a complete response to radiotherapy plus ipilimumab.

The V gene is TRBV9, the J gene TRBJ2-5; D is ambiguous. The V gene's germline CDR1 is SGDLS and CDR2 YYNGEE. The CDR3 contains 14 residues. V lost 1 base, J lost 1 base, and 8 bases lay in between. In nucleotides, the CDR3 is TGTGCCAGCAGCGTAACACATACCCAAGAGACCCAGTACTTC. Encoded protein: CASSVTHTQETQYF.

The CDR3 DNA is TGTGCCAGCAGCTATGGGACTTCTTATTCACCCCTCCACTTT. As protein: CASSYGTSYSPLHF. This chain uses TRBV5-4 with TRBJ1-6; possible D gene TRBD1, 5 bases. V was clipped by 3 bases and J by 8 bases, with 12 bases between them. The CDR3 is 14 residues long. Per germline, CDR1 SGHNT and CDR2 YYREEE (reference sequence). The entire variable domain, with the rest obtained from reference TRBV5-4 and TRBJ1-6, is as follows: ETGVTQSPTHLIKTRGQQVTLRCSSQSGHNTVSWYQQALGQGPQFIFQYYREEENGRGNFPPRFSGLQFPNYSSELNVNALELDDSALYLCASSYGTSYSPLHFGNGTRLTVT.

The J gene is TRBJ2-7, the V gene TRBV7-2, with D maybe TRBD2 (5 bases). The CDR3 totals 14 residues. The germline CDR1 and CDR2 sequences are SGHTA and FQGNSA. Trimming stripped 5 bases from V and 1 base from J, with 12 bases between. CDR3 sequence reads: CASSPVGDSYEQYV. DNA of the CDR3: TGTGCCAGCAGCCCCGTCGGGGATTCCTACGAGCAGTACGTC.

This chain joins TRBV10-3 and TRBJ2-1; TRBD1 matches at 7 bases. The trim removed 6 bases at V and 1 base at J, leaving 6 bases unmatched. The CDR3 has 15 residues. Germline V gene lookup returns CDR1 ENHRY and CDR2 SYGVKD. The CDR3 loop is CAISPDRKSYNEQFF. The CDR3 bases are TGTGCCATCAGCCCGGACAGGAAGTCCTACAATGAGCAGTTCTTC.

The CDR3 spells CASSSLQGAGGNTIYF. The CDR3 DNA follows: TGTGCCAGCAGTTCCCTTCAGGGGGCGGGTGGAAACACCATATATTTT. The gene calls are TRBV6-6 and TRBJ1-3, with TRBD1 matching over 8 bases. CDR3 length: 16 residues. V lost 4 bases to trimming and J lost 3 bases; unmatched junction nucleotides: 8. CDR1 MNHNY and CDR2 SVGAGI come from the germline V gene (reference sequence).

V and J are TRBV6-5 and TRBJ2-5; the match to TRBD2 covers 10 bases. The J call is in doubt because the DNA end fits TRBJ2-7 better. The germline V gene encodes CDR1 MNHEY and CDR2 SVGAGI. The CDR3 sequence is 15 residues long. CDR3 sequence reads: CASSYGPSGGYEQYF. As DNA, the CDR3 is TGTGCCAGCAGTTACGGGCCTAGCGGGGGCTACGAGCAGTACTTC.

The chain has TRBV7-9 and TRBJ2-7; 12 nucleotides match TRBD2. Germline CDR1 SEHNR, CDR2 FQNEAQ (reference sequence). The CDR3 contains 15 residues. J was trimmed by 6 bases and V by 6 bases; bases with no gene match: 9. CDR3 residues: CASRSTSGRASEQYV. CDR3 nucleotides: TGTGCCAGCAGGTCGACTAGCGGGAGAGCCTCCGAGCAGTACGTC.

This clone was observed once. The V gene is TRBV18, the J gene TRBJ2-7; TRBD2 matches at 9 bases. The J call could be wrong; TRBJ2-1 is a better fit for the DNA end. Germline lookup yields CDR1 KGHSH and CDR2 LQKENI. This CDR3 has 13 residues. The CDR3 reads CASSSGRDNEQFF. The CDR3 DNA reads as TGTGCCAGCTCTAGCGGGAGAGACAATGAGCAGTTCTTC.

The chain employs TRBV7-9 and TRBJ1-4; tentative D call: TRBD1 (5 bases). The CDR3 is 17 residues long. Trimming pared 1 base from V and 2 bases from J, leaving 14 bases between. Looked up from germline, CDR1 is SEHNR and CDR2 is FQNEAQ (reference sequence). The CDR3 here is CASSLVSGKGTNEKLFF. CDR3 nucleotide sequence: TGTGCCAGCAGCTTAGTGTCAGGGAAGGGGACTAATGAAAAACTGTTTTTT. Using reference TRBV7-9 and TRBJ1-4 for the parts outside the CDR3, the full variable domain is DTGVSQNPRHKITKRGQNVTFRCDPISEHNRLYWYRQTLGQGPEFLTYFQNEAQLEKSRLLSDRFSAERPKGSFSTLEIQRTEQGDSAMYLCASSLVSGKGTNEKLFFGSGTQLSVL.

This rearrangement joins TRBV7-9 to TRBJ1-5; D is undetermined. The CDR3 extends over 12 amino acids. Germline CDR1 is SEHNR and CDR2 is FQNEAQ (reference sequence). With 1 base removed from V and 5 bases from J, the gap between germline ends came to 3 bases. CDR3 sequence (DNA): TGTGCCAGCAGCTTAGGCGATCAGCCCCAGCATTTT. Translated: CASSLGDQPQHF.

The chain is built from TRBV10-3 and TRBJ2-5; D is possibly TRBD2 (5 bases). The CDR3 covers 14 residues. The germline V and J ends were trimmed by 0 bases and 5 bases, with 10 bases remaining between them. Per the germline V gene, CDR1 is ENHRY and CDR2 is SYGVKD. The CDR3 here is CAISESRGWETQYF. The CDR3 nucleotides read TGTGCCATCAGTGAGTCGAGAGGGTGGGAGACCCAGTACTTC.

This chain connects TRBV7-9 to TRBJ1-6, with D perhaps matching TRBD1 (5 bases). The CDR3 totals 15 residues. Trimming took 2 bases from V and 4 from J, leaving 9 bases between them. CDR1 and CDR2 from the germline V gene are SEHNR and FQNEAQ (reference sequence). CDR3: CASSLRGGYNSPLHF. The CDR3 DNA is TGTGCCAGCAGCTTACGCGGGGGTTATAATTCACCCCTCCACTTT.

V gene TRBV7-9 combines with J gene TRBJ2-7, with TRBD1 matching over 7 bases. Trimming cost V 5 bases and J 8 bases; bases outside gene matches: 9. The CDR3 extends over 13 amino acids. Looked up from germline, CDR1 is SEHNR and CDR2 is FQNEAQ (reference sequence). The CDR3 DNA reads TGTGCCAGCAGCCCGGGGACAGAGGATAAGCAGTACGTC. Translating it yields CASSPGTEDKQYV.

This chain uses TRBV15 with TRBJ1-2, with D maybe TRBD1 (5 bases). V shed 8 bases and J shed 3 bases, with 13 bases lying between them. CDR3 length: 13 amino acids. Germline assignment: CDR1 LNHNV and CDR2 YYDKDF (reference sequence). CDR3 in DNA: TGTGCCACCGCGGGGGGAGTTGACTATGGCTACACCTTC. It encodes CATAGGVDYGYTF.

J is TRBJ1-1 and V is TRBV5-1; D gene unclear. CDR3 length equals 14 residues. Trimming took off 0 bases at V and 0 bases at J, with 6 bases between the two ends. Germline CDR1 reads SGHRS; CDR2 reads YFSETQ. CDR3 in DNA: TGCGCCAGCAGCTTGGATCCGGTGAACACTGAAGCTTTCTTT. Translated, it gives CASSLDPVNTEAFF.

The chain recombines TRBV18 with TRBJ2-7; D perhaps matches TRBD2 (5 bases). Germline loops: CDR1 KGHSH, CDR2 LQKENI. The CDR3 contains 15 residues. Deletions cut 3 bases from V and 6 bases from J, with 18 bases between. The CDR3 DNA reads as TGTGCCAGCTCACCTTCGGAGGTGGGGTTACGCGAGCAGTACGTC. Translating gives CASSPSEVGLREQYV.

This clone appeared once. V usage is TRBV18 and J usage is TRBJ2-7; D might be TRBD1 (5 bases). The CDR3 is made up of 13 amino acids. From germline, CDR1 is KGHSH and CDR2 LQKENI. V dropped 1 base and J dropped 7 bases, with 11 bases sitting between them. In nucleotides, the CDR3 is TGTGCCAGCTCACCACAGCATCCAGGGGAGCAGTACTTC. Protein product: CASSPQHPGEQYF.

This clone showed up just once. The chain uses TRBV7-9 and TRBJ1-2; tentative D call: TRBD1 (5 bases). Trimming took 5 bases from V and 5 from J, leaving 9 bases between them. The CDR3 totals 12 residues. Germline V CDR1 and CDR2: SEHNR, FQNEAQ (reference sequence). The CDR3 coding sequence is TGTGCCAGCAGCCAAGACAGATATGGCTACACCTTC. This sequence encodes CASSQDRYGYTF. The whole variable domain, remainder taken from reference TRBV7-9 and TRBJ1-2, is DTGVSQNPRHKITKRGQNVTFRCDPISEHNRLYWYRQTLGQGPEFLTYFQNEAQLEKSRLLSDRFSAERPKGSFSTLEIQRTEQGDSAMYLCASSQDRYGYTFGSGTRLTVV.

The gene calls are TRBV27 and TRBJ1-2; TRBD1 matches 9 bases. After removal of 6 bases from V and 4 bases from J, the junction contained 6 bases not matched to a gene. Germline V lookup: CDR1 MNHEY, CDR2 SMNVEV (reference sequence). This CDR3 contains 14 residues. The chain's CDR3 is CASRRTGAGYGYTF. The CDR3 DNA reads TGTGCCAGCAGACGGACAGGGGCGGGCTATGGCTACACCTTC.

The chain recombines TRBV20-1 with TRBJ1-3, with D hard to call. With 3 bases removed from V and 12 bases from J, the gap between germline ends came to 12 bases. The germline V gene encodes CDR1 DFQATT and CDR2 SNEGSKA (reference sequence). The CDR3 spans 11 residues. CDR3 DNA sequence: TGCAGTGCTAGTTTAGAGGGAGTCATATATTTT. Protein product: CSASLEGVIYF.